This TCR beta chain was found in a study of blood T cell repertoires in COVID-19. Study-level background: Specimens from acute and convalescent COVID-19 originated in the United States, Italy and Spain. PBMCs, B-cell-depleted T cells, or T cells provided the cDNA or gDNA that made up the material.

Authors' processing steps: Using reference gene primer amplification, nucleated cell counts were estimated. Sequencing was performed with immunoSEQ multiplex PCR; in TCRdb, only in-frame clones are kept and a portion is missing. V and J calls and clone size are as listed in that table; D and trimming were resolved from the DNA. The table shows 75,000 or so clones, with 75% to 90% occurring only once. V gave up 0 bases and J gave up 4 bases; unmatched junction bases: 4. Germline V gene data show CDR1 as KGHSH and CDR2 as LQKENI. This CDR3 is 16 amino acids long. The sample consisted of peripheral blood. J is TRBJ1-3 and V is TRBV18; 9 bases agree with TRBD1. The TCR originated in a man aged 55 to 70 with active or convalescent COVID-19. As DNA, the CDR3 is TGTGCCAGCTCACCACCGCACAGGGGGCAGGGAAACACCATATATTTT. As protein: CASSPPHRGQGNTIYF.